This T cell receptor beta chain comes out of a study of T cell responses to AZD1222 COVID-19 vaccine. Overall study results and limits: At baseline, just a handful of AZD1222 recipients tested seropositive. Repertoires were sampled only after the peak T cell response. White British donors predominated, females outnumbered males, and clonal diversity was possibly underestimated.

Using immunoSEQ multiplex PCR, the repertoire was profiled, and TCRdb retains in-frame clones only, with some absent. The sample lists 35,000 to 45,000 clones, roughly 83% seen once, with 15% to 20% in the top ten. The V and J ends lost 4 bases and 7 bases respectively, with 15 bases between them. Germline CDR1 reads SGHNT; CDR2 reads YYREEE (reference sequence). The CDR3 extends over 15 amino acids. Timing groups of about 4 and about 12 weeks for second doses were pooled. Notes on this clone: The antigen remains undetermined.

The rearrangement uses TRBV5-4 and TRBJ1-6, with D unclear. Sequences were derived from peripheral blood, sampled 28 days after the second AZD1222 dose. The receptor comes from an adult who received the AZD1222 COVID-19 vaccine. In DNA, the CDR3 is TGTGCCAGCAGCCCTGGAGAAAGGGCGAATTCACCCCTCCACTTT. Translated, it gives CASSPGERANSPLHF.